A selection of T cell receptor beta chains follows, all from one sample in a study of cytomegalovirus exposure and HLA in healthy donors. The method was immunoSEQ multiplex PCR; TCRdb's version includes in-frame clones alone and lacks a portion of them. This sample has some 150,000 clones, with around 79% found just once. The source material was PBMCs. These receptors were collected from a woman aged 40 to 50 in good health and CMV-seronegative. The CDR3 runs from the conserved cysteine through the conserved F or W.

j_gene	v_gene	CDR3aa
TRBJ2-5	TRBV5-1	CASSRTSGGSETQYF
TRBJ2-7	TRBV13	CASSLRTGGIAPYEQYF
TRBJ1-1	TRBV6-5	CASSYRQGSTEAFF
TRBJ1-2	TRBV4-2	CASSQDSYSNYGYTF
TRBJ1-5	TRBV19	CASSILGQSNQPQHF
TRBJ1-1	TRBV6-5	CASSYTAALNTEAFF
TRBJ1-1	TRBV14	CASSLRTQSEAFF
TRBJ1-2	TRBV4-1	CASSHVGTGQNYGYTF
TRBJ2-6	TRBV6-5	CAIRTGPTGANVLTF
TRBJ1-3	TRBV7-9	CASSRDSSGNTIYF
TRBJ1-5	TRBV28	CASSRGQVSNQPQHF
TRBJ2-2	TRBV5-1	CASSLELENTGELFF
TRBJ1-5	TRBV18	CASSLSRGLSNQPQHF
-	TRBV28	CASPPPTGAASAAEQYF
TRBJ2-3	TRBV14	CASSPRDTQYF
TRBJ1-2	TRBV14	CASSQNREGYTF
TRBJ1-4	TRBV28	CASSSIDRGHHEKLFF
TRBJ2-5	TRBV29-1	CSVDVDLAETQYF
TRBJ1-4	TRBV5-1	CASSSTGGTNEKLFF
TRBJ2-7	TRBV6-6	CASGQGNEQYF
TRBJ1-6	TRBV7-2	CASSTTPRTGNSPLHF
TRBJ2-7	TRBV2	CASSESYQRGYSYEQYF
TRBJ1-6	TRBV6-6	CASSYSAGWNNSPLHF
TRBJ1-1	TRBV6-4	CASSAKTGGVTEAFF
TRBJ1-4	TRBV7-2	CASSPRTGQGIRREKLFF
TRBJ2-3	TRBV29-1	CSVGPGGDTQYF
TRBJ2-7	TRBV4-2	CASSQGHGYEQYF
TRBJ1-2	TRBV19	CASRLQGAGQGHYGYTF
TRBJ1-3	TRBV14	CASSRGHAGNTIYF